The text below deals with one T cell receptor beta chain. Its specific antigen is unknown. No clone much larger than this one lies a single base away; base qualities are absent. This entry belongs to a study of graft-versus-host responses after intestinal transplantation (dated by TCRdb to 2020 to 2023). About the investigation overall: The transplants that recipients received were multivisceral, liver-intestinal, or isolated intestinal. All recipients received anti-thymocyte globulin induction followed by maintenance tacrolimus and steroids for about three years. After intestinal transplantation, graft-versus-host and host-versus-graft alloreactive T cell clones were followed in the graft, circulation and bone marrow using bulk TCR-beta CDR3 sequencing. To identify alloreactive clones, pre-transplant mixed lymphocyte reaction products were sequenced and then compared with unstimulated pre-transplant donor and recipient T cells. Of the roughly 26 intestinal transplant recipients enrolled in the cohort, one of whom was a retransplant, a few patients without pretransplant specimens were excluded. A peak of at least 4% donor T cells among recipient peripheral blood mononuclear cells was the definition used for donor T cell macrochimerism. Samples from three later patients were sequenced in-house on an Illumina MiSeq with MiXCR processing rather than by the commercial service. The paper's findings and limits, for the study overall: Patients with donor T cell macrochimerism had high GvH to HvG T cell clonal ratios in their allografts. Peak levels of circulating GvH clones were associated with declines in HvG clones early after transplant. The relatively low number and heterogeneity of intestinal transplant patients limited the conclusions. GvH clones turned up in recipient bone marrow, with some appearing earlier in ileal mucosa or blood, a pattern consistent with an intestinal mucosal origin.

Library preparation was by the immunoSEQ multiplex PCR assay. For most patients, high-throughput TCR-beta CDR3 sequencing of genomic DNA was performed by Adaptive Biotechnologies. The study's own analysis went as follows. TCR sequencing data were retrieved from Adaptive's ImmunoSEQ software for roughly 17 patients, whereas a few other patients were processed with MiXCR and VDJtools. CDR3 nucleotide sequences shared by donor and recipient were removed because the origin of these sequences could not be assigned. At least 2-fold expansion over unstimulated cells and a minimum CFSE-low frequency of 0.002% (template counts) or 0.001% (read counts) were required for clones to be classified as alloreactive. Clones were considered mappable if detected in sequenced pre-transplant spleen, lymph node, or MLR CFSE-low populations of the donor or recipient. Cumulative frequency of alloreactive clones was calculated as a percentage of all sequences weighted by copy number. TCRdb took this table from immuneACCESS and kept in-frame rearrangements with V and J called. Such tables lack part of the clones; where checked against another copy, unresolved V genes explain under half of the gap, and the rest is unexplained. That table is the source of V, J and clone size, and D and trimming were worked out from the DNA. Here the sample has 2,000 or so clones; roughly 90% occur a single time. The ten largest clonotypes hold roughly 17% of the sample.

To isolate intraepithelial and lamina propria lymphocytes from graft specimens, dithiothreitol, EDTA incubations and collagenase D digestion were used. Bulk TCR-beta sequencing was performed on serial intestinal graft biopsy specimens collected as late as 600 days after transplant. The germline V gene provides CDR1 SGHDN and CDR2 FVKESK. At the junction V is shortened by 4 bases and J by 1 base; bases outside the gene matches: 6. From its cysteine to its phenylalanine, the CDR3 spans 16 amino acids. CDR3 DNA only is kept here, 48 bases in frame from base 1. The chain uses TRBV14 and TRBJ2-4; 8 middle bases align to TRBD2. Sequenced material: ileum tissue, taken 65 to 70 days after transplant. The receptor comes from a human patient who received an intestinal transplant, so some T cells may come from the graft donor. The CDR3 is CASSPSGGRAKNIQYF. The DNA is TGTGCCAGCAGCCCATCTGGCGGGAGGGCCAAAAACATTCAGTACTTC.